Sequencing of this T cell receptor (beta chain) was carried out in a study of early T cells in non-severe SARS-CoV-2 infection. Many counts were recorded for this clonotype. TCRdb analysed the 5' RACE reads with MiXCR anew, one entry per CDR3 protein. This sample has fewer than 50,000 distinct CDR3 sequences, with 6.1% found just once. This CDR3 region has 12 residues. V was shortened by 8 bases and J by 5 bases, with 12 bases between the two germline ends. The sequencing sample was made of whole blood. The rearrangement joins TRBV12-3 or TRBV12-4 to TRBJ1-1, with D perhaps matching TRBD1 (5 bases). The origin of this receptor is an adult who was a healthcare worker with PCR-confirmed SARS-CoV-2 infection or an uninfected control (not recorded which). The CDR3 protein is CASGLGGTEAFF. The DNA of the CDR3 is TGTGCCAGCGGATTGGGGGGTACTGAAGCTTTCTTT.